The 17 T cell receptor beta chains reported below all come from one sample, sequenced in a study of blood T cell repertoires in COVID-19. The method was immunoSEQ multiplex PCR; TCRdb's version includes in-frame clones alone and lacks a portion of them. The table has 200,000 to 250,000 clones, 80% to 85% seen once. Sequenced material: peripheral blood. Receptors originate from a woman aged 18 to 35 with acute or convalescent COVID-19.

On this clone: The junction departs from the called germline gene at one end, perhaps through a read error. The CDR3 nucleotides read TGTGCCAGCAGCGTAGGGGGACAGGGCCCCTATGGTTACACCTTC. Translated, it gives CASSVGGQGPYGYTF. The chain joins TRBV9 to TRBJ1-2, with 9 nucleotides matching TRBD1. This CDR3 is built from 15 residues. Germline loops: CDR1 SGDLS, CDR2 YYNGEE.

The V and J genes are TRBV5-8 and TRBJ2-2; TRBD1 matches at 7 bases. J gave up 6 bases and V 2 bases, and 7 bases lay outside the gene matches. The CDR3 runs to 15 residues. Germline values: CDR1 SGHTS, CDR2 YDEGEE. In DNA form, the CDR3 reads TGTGCCAGCAGCTTACGGACAGGTCGGCCCGGGGAGCTGTTTTTT. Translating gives CASSLRTGRPGELFF.

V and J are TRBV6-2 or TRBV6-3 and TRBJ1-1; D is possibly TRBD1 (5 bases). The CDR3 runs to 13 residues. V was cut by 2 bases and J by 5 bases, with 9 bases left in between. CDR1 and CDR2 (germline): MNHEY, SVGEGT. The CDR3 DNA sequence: TGTGCCAGCAGTTACGGAGGGGTTACTGAAGCTTTCTTT. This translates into CASSYGGVTEAFF.

The CDR3 loop reads CASSLGGRGILYNEQFF. The DNA for the CDR3 is TGTGCCAGCAGCTTAGGCGGCAGGGGAATTTTATACAATGAGCAGTTCTTC. The chain carries TRBV7-9 and TRBJ2-1, with D possibly matching TRBD1 (6 bases). Per germline, CDR1 SEHNR and CDR2 FQNEAQ (reference sequence). V lost 1 base to trimming and J lost 4 bases, with 17 bases between them. The CDR3 length is 17 residues.

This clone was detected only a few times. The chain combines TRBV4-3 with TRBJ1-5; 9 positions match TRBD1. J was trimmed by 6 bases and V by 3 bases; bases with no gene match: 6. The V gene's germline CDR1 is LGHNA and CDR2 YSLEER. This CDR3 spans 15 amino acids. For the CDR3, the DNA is TGCGCCAGCAGCCATTACACAGGGGGCGGTCAGCCCCAGCATTTT. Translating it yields CASSHYTGGGQPQHF.

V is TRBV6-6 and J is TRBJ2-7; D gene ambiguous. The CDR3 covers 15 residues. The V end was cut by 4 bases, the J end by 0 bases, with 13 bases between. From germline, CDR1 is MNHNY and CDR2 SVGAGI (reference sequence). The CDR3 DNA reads TGTGCCAGCAGTTCAACGTCCCAGCGCTCCTACGAGCAGTACTTC. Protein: CASSSTSQRSYEQYF.

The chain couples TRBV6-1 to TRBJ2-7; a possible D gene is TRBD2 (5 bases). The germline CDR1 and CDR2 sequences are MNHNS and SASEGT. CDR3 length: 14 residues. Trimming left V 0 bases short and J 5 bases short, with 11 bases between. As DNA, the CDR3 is TGTGCCAGCAGTGAAGCGCGGCTAGCCAACGAGCAGTACTTC. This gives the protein CASSEARLANEQYF.

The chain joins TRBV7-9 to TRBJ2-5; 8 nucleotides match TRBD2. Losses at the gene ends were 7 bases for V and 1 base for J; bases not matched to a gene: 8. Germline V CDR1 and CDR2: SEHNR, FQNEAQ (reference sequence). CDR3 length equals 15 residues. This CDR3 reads CASNRAAGAQETQYF. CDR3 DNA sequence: TGTGCCAGCAACCGAGCAGCGGGGGCCCAAGAGACCCAGTACTTC.

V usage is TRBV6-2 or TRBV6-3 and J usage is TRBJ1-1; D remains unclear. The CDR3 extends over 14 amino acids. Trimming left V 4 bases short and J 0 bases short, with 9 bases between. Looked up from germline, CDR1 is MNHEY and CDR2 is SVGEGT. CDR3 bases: TGTGCCAGCAGTTTTGAGCTCATGAACACTGAAGCTTTCTTT. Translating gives CASSFELMNTEAFF.

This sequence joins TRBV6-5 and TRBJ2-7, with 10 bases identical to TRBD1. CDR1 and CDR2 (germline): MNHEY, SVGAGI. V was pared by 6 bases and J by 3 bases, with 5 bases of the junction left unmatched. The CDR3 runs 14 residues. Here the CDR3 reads CASSPGTGVYEQYF. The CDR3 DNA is TGTGCCAGCAGCCCCGGGACAGGGGTCTACGAGCAGTACTTC.

CDR3 sequence: CSVERDRGVYGYTF. CDR3 nucleotides: TGCAGCGTTGAGCGGGACAGGGGGGTCTATGGCTACACCTTC. This sequence joins TRBV29-1 and TRBJ1-2; 11 bases align to TRBD1. The germline V gene encodes CDR1 SQVTM and CDR2 ANQGSEA. The J segment lost 4 bases and the V segment lost 3 bases, leaving 4 bases of the junction unmatched. The CDR3 has 14 residues.

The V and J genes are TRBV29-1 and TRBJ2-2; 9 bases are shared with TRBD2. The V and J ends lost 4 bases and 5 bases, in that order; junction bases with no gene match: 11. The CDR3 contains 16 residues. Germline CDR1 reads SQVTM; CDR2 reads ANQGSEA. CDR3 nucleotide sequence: TGCAGCGTTGCACCCCAGACTAGCGGATTTACCGGGGAGCTGTTTTTT. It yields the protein CSVAPQTSGFTGELFF.

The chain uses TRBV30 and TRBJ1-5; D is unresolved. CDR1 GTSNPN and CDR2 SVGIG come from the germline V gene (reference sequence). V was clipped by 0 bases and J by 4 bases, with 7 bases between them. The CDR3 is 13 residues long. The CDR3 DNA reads TGTGCCTGGAGTGTACAGTCAAATCAGCCCCAGCATTTT. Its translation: CAWSVQSNQPQHF.

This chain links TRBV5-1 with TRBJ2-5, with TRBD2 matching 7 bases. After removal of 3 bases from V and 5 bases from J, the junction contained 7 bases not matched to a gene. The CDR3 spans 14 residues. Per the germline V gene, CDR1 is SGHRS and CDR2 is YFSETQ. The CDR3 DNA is TGCGCCAGCAGCTCTCAGACTAGCTGGGAGACCCAGTACTTC. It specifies CASSSQTSWETQYF.

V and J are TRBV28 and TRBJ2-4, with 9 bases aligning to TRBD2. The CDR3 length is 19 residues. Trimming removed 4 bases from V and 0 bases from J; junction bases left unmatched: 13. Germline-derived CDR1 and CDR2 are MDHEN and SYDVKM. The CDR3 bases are TGTGCCAGCAGTTCTCTCCCGGGACTAGCCTCATCAGCCAAAAACATTCAGTACTTC. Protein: CASSSLPGLASSAKNIQYF. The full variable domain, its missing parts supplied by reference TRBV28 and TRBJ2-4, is DVKVTQSSRYLVKRTGEKVFLECVQDMDHENMFWYRQDPGLGLRLIYFSYDVKMKEKGDIPEGYSVSREKKERFSLILESASTNQTSMYLCASSSLPGLASSAKNIQYFGAGTRLSVL.

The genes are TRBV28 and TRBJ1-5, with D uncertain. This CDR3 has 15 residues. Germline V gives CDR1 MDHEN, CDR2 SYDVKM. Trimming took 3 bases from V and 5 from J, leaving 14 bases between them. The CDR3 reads CASSLPPPGHQPQHF. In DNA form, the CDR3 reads TGTGCCAGCAGTTTGCCCCCGCCCGGTCATCAGCCCCAGCATTTT.

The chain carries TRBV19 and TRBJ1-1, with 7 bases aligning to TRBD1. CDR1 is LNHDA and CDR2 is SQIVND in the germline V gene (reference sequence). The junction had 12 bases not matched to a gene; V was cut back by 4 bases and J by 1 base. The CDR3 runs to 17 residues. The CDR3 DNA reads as TGTGCCAGTAGTACCCCGGACAGGCAACAATGGAACACTGAAGCTTTCTTT. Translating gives CASSTPDRQQWNTEAFF.